These T cell receptor beta chains were read from a single sample in a study of T cells in Graves' hyperthyroidism and ophthalmopathy. TCRdb analysed the multiplex PCR reads with MiXCR anew, one entry per CDR3 protein. This table holds more than 650,000 distinct CDR3 sequences, 12% to 15% found once. Material for sequencing was blood. These receptors all come from a woman aged 18-29 years with Graves' hyperthyroidism. Both conserved end residues are part of each CDR3. D genes are given only for firm matches. Size is stated for part of the rows, as once, few or many counts, or as a class when the clone is expanded.

j_call: TRBJ2-1; v_call: TRBV12-3/TRBV12-4; d_call: TRBD2; clone_size: many; cdr3_nt: TGTGCCAGCAGTCCCCAAGCTAAGAGCGGGAGACCGTACAATGAGCAGTTCTTC; cdr3_aa: CASSPQAKSGRPYNEQFF
j_call: TRBJ1-4; v_call: TRBV7-2; d_call: TRBD1; clone_size: many; cdr3_nt: TGTGCCAGCAGGCCCTTTGGCAGCCGGACAGGTGGAAAACTGTTTTTT; cdr3_aa: CASRPFGSRTGGKLFF
j_call: TRBJ1-4; v_call: TRBV20-1; d_call: .; clone_size: few; cdr3_nt: TGCAGTGCCCCAAGAGCGGTGGGGGCCAGGGAAAAACTGTTTTTT; cdr3_aa: CSAPRAVGAREKLFF
j_call: TRBJ1-5; v_call: TRBV9; d_call: TRBD1; clone_size: .; cdr3_nt: TGTGCCAGCAGCGTAGGGACAGGTAATCAGCCCCAGCATTTT; cdr3_aa: CASSVGTGNQPQHF
j_call: TRBJ1-1; v_call: TRBV28; d_call: .; clone_size: many; cdr3_nt: TGTGCCAGCAGTTCGGCGAGAAGGTCGAACACTGAAGCTTTCTTT; cdr3_aa: CASSSARRSNTEAFF
j_call: TRBJ2-5; v_call: TRBV6-1; d_call: .; clone_size: .; cdr3_nt: TGTGCCAGCATTCAACTGGGGCAAGAGACCCAGTACTTC; cdr3_aa: CASIQLGQETQYF
j_call: TRBJ2-7; v_call: TRBV20-1; d_call: .; clone_size: few; cdr3_nt: TGCAGTGCTAGAGGGACAGCGAGCTCCTACGAGCAGTACTTC; cdr3_aa: CSARGTASSYEQYF
j_call: TRBJ1-1; v_call: TRBV3-1; d_call: TRBD1; clone_size: many; cdr3_nt: TGTGCCAGCAGCCGAGCGGGACAGCCAGATAGAGCTTTCTTT; cdr3_aa: CASSRAGQPDRAFF
j_call: TRBJ2-5; v_call: TRBV11-2; d_call: .; clone_size: .; cdr3_nt: TGTGCCAGCAGCTTATTGGCAGATTATCCCAAGGAGACCCAGTACTTC; cdr3_aa: CASSLLADYPKETQYF
j_call: TRBJ2-5; v_call: TRBV28; d_call: .; clone_size: many; cdr3_nt: TGTGCCAGCAGTTTATTAGGCAGAGGGAGGCAAGAGACCCAGTACTTC; cdr3_aa: CASSLLGRGRQETQYF
j_call: TRBJ2-3; v_call: TRBV7-8; d_call: TRBD1; clone_size: .; cdr3_nt: TGTGCCAGCAGCTTAGGGACAGGGGTGCTGGCAGATACGCAGTATTTT; cdr3_aa: CASSLGTGVLADTQYF
j_call: TRBJ2-3; v_call: TRBV20-1; d_call: .; clone_size: .; cdr3_nt: TGCAGTGCCCCAGGGGGCGGGAGTACTTCAGATACGCAGTATTTT; cdr3_aa: CSAPGGGSTSDTQYF
j_call: TRBJ1-2; v_call: TRBV18; d_call: TRBD1; clone_size: many; cdr3_nt: TGTGCCAGCTCACCCGGGACAGGGAACGGCTACACCTTC; cdr3_aa: CASSPGTGNGYTF
j_call: TRBJ2-1; v_call: TRBV7-9; d_call: .; clone_size: .; cdr3_nt: TGTGCCAGCAGCTTAGCTTCGTTGAATGAGCAGTTCTTC; cdr3_aa: CASSLASLNEQFF
j_call: TRBJ2-7; v_call: TRBV2; d_call: .; clone_size: few; cdr3_nt: TGTGCCAGCAGATACTCAGGGGAGCAGTACTTC; cdr3_aa: CASRYSGEQYF
j_call: TRBJ2-1; v_call: TRBV7-9; d_call: TRBD2; clone_size: many; cdr3_nt: TGTGCCAGCAGCTTAGGCGGCGGGAGGGCCTTCAATGAGCAGTTCTTC; cdr3_aa: CASSLGGGRAFNEQFF
j_call: TRBJ2-7; v_call: TRBV20-1; d_call: .; clone_size: .; cdr3_nt: TGCAGTGCTTTCCTGCGGGCGTCCTACGAGCAGTACTTC; cdr3_aa: CSAFLRASYEQYF
j_call: TRBJ2-2; v_call: TRBV6-4; d_call: .; clone_size: .; cdr3_nt: TGTGCCAGCAGTCCGGTCCTTGGAGGCGGGGAGCTGTTTTTT; cdr3_aa: CASSPVLGGGELFF
j_call: TRBJ2-1; v_call: TRBV12-3/TRBV12-4; d_call: .; clone_size: many; cdr3_nt: TGTGCCAGCAGACCCACAAACGATCTAAATGAGCAGTTCTTC; cdr3_aa: CASRPTNDLNEQFF
j_call: TRBJ2-1; v_call: TRBV3-1; d_call: TRBD2; clone_size: many; cdr3_nt: TGTGCCAGCAGCAGGACTAGCGGGTTCAAAGCTAATGAGCAGTTCTTC; cdr3_aa: CASSRTSGFKANEQFF
j_call: TRBJ2-3; v_call: TRBV7-8; d_call: TRBD1; clone_size: .; cdr3_nt: TGTGCCAGCAGGGTGACAGGGTGGCCAGATACGCAGTATTTT; cdr3_aa: CASRVTGWPDTQYF
j_call: TRBJ2-3; v_call: TRBV24-1; d_call: TRBD2; clone_size: few; cdr3_nt: TGTGCCACCCGCCTGAGCGGGAGAATCACAGATACGCAGTATTTT; cdr3_aa: CATRLSGRITDTQYF
j_call: TRBJ2-1; v_call: TRBV9; d_call: TRBD2; clone_size: .; cdr3_nt: TGTGCCAGCAGCGCCGCCGGGACTAGCCCAATATGGGAGCAGTTCTTC; cdr3_aa: CASSAAGTSPIWEQFF
j_call: TRBJ1-5; v_call: TRBV6-1; d_call: .; clone_size: few; cdr3_nt: TGTGCCAGCAGTCGCGCTGGGACCCGGCATTTT; cdr3_aa: CASSRAGTRHF
j_call: TRBJ1-5; v_call: TRBV5-8; d_call: .; clone_size: many; cdr3_nt: TGCGCCAGCAGCTTGGACGGGTATAGCAATCAGCCCCAGCATTTT; cdr3_aa: CASSLDGYSNQPQHF
j_call: TRBJ2-3; v_call: TRBV13; d_call: .; clone_size: few; cdr3_nt: TGTGCCAGCAGCTTAGGCGGGATAAATGCGCAGTATTTT; cdr3_aa: CASSLGGINAQYF
j_call: TRBJ2-2; v_call: TRBV9; d_call: .; clone_size: few; cdr3_nt: TGTGCCAGCAGCGTAGTACAGACCGGGGAGCTGTTTTTT; cdr3_aa: CASSVVQTGELFF
j_call: TRBJ2-7; v_call: TRBV6-1; d_call: .; clone_size: few; cdr3_nt: TGTGCCAGCACCTGGCTCTCCGAGCAGTACTTC; cdr3_aa: CASTWLSEQYF
j_call: TRBJ1-1; v_call: TRBV19; d_call: .; clone_size: many; cdr3_nt: TGTGCCAGTAGTAACGGAAGAACTGAAGCTTTCTTT; cdr3_aa: CASSNGRTEAFF
j_call: TRBJ2-3; v_call: TRBV2; d_call: TRBD2; clone_size: many; cdr3_nt: TGTGCCAGCAGTGAAACGACCGGACTAGCGGGAACCTCATCCACAGATACGCAGTATTTT; cdr3_aa: CASSETTGLAGTSSTDTQYF
j_call: TRBJ2-7; v_call: TRBV24-1; d_call: TRBD1; clone_size: .; cdr3_nt: TGTGCCACCAGTGACAACAGGGGGGAGTCCTACGAGCAGTACTTC; cdr3_aa: CATSDNRGESYEQYF
j_call: TRBJ1-1; v_call: TRBV15; d_call: .; clone_size: many; cdr3_nt: TGTGCCACCAGCAGAGACTCACAGGGCCCGAACACTGAAGCTTTCTTT; cdr3_aa: CATSRDSQGPNTEAFF
j_call: TRBJ2-5; v_call: TRBV12-3/TRBV12-4; d_call: .; clone_size: few; cdr3_nt: TGTGCCAGCAGTTCGCGGGATAACCCAGAGACCCAGTACTTC; cdr3_aa: CASSSRDNPETQYF
j_call: TRBJ1-2; v_call: TRBV6-6; d_call: .; clone_size: .; cdr3_nt: TGTGCCAGCAGTTACTCTGGGTCTAACTATGGCTACACCTTC; cdr3_aa: CASSYSGSNYGYTF
j_call: TRBJ2-1; v_call: TRBV5-1; d_call: TRBD2; clone_size: .; cdr3_nt: TGCGCCAGCAGCCCCTGGGTAGCGGGAGGCTCCTCCTACAATGAGCAGTTCTTC; cdr3_aa: CASSPWVAGGSSYNEQFF
j_call: TRBJ2-3; v_call: TRBV28; d_call: TRBD2; clone_size: .; cdr3_nt: TGTGCCAGCAGTTTTCCCCGGGGGCGGGAGGGCACAGATACGCAGTATTTT; cdr3_aa: CASSFPRGREGTDTQYF
j_call: TRBJ1-1; v_call: TRBV7-8; d_call: .; clone_size: many; cdr3_nt: TGTGCCAGCAGCTTAATTCGCACTGAAGCTTTCTTT; cdr3_aa: CASSLIRTEAFF
j_call: TRBJ2-1; v_call: TRBV24-1; d_call: .; clone_size: few; cdr3_nt: TGTGCCACCGGGGACCACAGGGCGAGCTCCTACAATGAGCAGTTCTTC; cdr3_aa: CATGDHRASSYNEQFF
j_call: TRBJ2-7; v_call: TRBV3-1; d_call: TRBD2; clone_size: many; cdr3_nt: TGTGCCAGCAGCCAAGAAGGGCTAGCGGGGGTCTACGAGCAGTACTTC; cdr3_aa: CASSQEGLAGVYEQYF
j_call: TRBJ1-1; v_call: TRBV3-1; d_call: .; clone_size: many; cdr3_nt: TGTGCCAGCAGCCAACCGGGTGGCGGCACTGAAGCTTTCTTT; cdr3_aa: CASSQPGGGTEAFF
j_call: TRBJ2-3; v_call: TRBV11-2; d_call: TRBD2; clone_size: .; cdr3_nt: TGTGCCAGCAGTTCACTAGCGGGAGACTCAGATACGCAGTATTTT; cdr3_aa: CASSSLAGDSDTQYF
j_call: TRBJ2-7; v_call: TRBV27; d_call: .; clone_size: many; cdr3_nt: TGTGCCAGCAGTTTTGGGGACACCACCTACGAGCAGTACTTC; cdr3_aa: CASSFGDTTYEQYF
j_call: TRBJ1-5; v_call: TRBV7-9; d_call: TRBD1; clone_size: .; cdr3_nt: TGTGCCAGCAGCTTTGCAGGGGGCAGCAATCAGCCCCAGCATTTT; cdr3_aa: CASSFAGGSNQPQHF
j_call: TRBJ2-7; v_call: TRBV5-1; d_call: .; clone_size: few; cdr3_nt: TGCGCCAGCAGCTTGTACGCGGCTACCTACGAGCAGTACTTC; cdr3_aa: CASSLYAATYEQYF
j_call: TRBJ2-7; v_call: TRBV30; d_call: TRBD1; clone_size: many; cdr3_nt: TGTGCCTGGAGCGACGGACAGGGTTACTCCCTAAGAGAGCAGTACTTC; cdr3_aa: CAWSDGQGYSLREQYF
j_call: TRBJ1-2; v_call: TRBV12-3/TRBV12-4; d_call: TRBD1; clone_size: few; cdr3_nt: TGTGCCAGCAGTTCCCGAGACAGGGCCTATGACGGCTACACCTTC; cdr3_aa: CASSSRDRAYDGYTF
j_call: TRBJ2-1; v_call: TRBV6-2/TRBV6-3; d_call: .; clone_size: few; cdr3_nt: TGTGCCAGCAGGAGCCGGCGGAATGAGCAGTTCTTC; cdr3_aa: CASRSRRNEQFF
j_call: TRBJ2-1; v_call: TRBV2; d_call: .; clone_size: many; cdr3_nt: TGTGCCAGCAGTGAAGACAGAGACAATGAGCAGTTCTTC; cdr3_aa: CASSEDRDNEQFF
j_call: TRBJ2-1; v_call: TRBV25-1; d_call: .; clone_size: few; cdr3_nt: TGTGCCAGCAGTGACGAATCTAGCGCTTACAATGAGCAGTTCTTC; cdr3_aa: CASSDESSAYNEQFF
j_call: TRBJ1-5; v_call: TRBV30; d_call: TRBD1; clone_size: many; cdr3_nt: TGTGCCGTGGGACAGGGGATCAATCAGCCCCAGCATTTT; cdr3_aa: CAVGQGINQPQHF
j_call: TRBJ1-2; v_call: TRBV7-9; d_call: .; clone_size: .; cdr3_nt: TGTGCCAGCAGTGTAGCAGGACATGGCTACACCTTC; cdr3_aa: CASSVAGHGYTF
j_call: TRBJ1-4; v_call: TRBV5-6; d_call: .; clone_size: .; cdr3_nt: TGTGCCAGCAGCTTAAGACACCTCCCCAATGAAAAACTGTTTTTT; cdr3_aa: CASSLRHLPNEKLFF
j_call: TRBJ2-3; v_call: TRBV7-9; d_call: .; clone_size: .; cdr3_nt: TGTGCCAGCAGCAGTGGGTGGACGGATACGCAGTATTTT; cdr3_aa: CASSSGWTDTQYF
j_call: TRBJ2-5; v_call: TRBV3-1; d_call: TRBD2; clone_size: many; cdr3_nt: TGTGCCAGCAGCCAAGGCAGTGAAGCGGGAGTAGAGACCCAGTACTTC; cdr3_aa: CASSQGSEAGVETQYF
j_call: TRBJ1-1; v_call: TRBV27; d_call: .; clone_size: few; cdr3_nt: TGTGCCAGCAGTTTAGTTGGGAGTTACACTGAAGCTTTCTTT; cdr3_aa: CASSLVGSYTEAFF
j_call: TRBJ1-5; v_call: TRBV20-1; d_call: .; clone_size: .; cdr3_nt: TGCAGTGCTAGGGGCGCTACCGGGAAAGGGGTCAATCAGCCCCAGCATTTT; cdr3_aa: CSARGATGKGVNQPQHF
j_call: TRBJ1-1; v_call: TRBV5-6; d_call: .; clone_size: .; cdr3_nt: TGTGCCAGCAGCTTCCCGCAGGGACTGAACACTGAAGCTTTCTTT; cdr3_aa: CASSFPQGLNTEAFF